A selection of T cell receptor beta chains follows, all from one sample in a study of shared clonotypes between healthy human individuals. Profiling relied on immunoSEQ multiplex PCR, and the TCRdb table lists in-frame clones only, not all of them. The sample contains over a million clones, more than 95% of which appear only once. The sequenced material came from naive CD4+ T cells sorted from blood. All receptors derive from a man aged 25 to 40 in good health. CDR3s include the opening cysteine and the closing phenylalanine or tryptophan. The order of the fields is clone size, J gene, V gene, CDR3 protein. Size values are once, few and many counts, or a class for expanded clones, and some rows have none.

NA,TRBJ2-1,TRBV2,CASRADPGLAGFRYNEQFF
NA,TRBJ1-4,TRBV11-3,CASSPNRDGKLFF
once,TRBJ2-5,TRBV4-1,CASSQGRTQYF
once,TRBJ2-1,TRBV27,CASTKRGRGGSYNEQFF
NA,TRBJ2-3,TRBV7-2,CASSYGLGDTQYF
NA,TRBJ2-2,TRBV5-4,CASSGRSEVGLFF
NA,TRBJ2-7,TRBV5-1,CASSFRPPRSYEQYF
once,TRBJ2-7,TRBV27,CASSLYGGSYEQYF
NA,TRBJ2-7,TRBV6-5,CASSYSGTGYEQYF
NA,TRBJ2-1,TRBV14,CASSQALTRSPYNEQFF
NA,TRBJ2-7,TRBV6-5,CASSYFSGVGAEQYF
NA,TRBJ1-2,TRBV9,CASSVDPSRVGYTF
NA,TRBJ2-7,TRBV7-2,CASSITSGSSYEQYF
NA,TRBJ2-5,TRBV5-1,CASSSVTGQETQYF
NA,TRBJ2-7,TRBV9,CASSVGGSGGYEQYF
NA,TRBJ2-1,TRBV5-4,CASSSGGGPSYNEQFF
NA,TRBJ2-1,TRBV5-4,CASSSSNRLVFYEQFF
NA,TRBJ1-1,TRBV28,CASSFYGRPNAFF
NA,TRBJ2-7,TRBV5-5,CASSLVAGRKAYEQYF
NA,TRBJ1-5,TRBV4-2,CASSQGVSAGNQPQHF
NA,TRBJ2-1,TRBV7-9,CASSLATLAGGPWEDEQFF
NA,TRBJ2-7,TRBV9,CASSAGRPESREQYF
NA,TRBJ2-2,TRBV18,CASSPRVTGELFF
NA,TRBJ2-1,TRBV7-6,CASSRQILNEQFF
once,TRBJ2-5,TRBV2,CAWTSGPGQETQYF
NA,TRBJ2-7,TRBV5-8,CASGRLLNSYEQYF
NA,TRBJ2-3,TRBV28,CASSRTDTDTQYF
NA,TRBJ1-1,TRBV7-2,CASSPSQDRNEAFF
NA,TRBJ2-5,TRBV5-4,CASAEGGLLQETQYF
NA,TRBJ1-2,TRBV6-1,CASSDRPGQGNYGYTF
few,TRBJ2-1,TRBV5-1,CASSPGLVGYNEQFF
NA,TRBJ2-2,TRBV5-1,CASSLLAGGPVTGELFF
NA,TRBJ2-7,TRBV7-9,CASSLGTGVGPLNEQYF
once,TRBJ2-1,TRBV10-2,CASSLAVYNEQFF
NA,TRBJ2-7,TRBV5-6,CASGLAGVGEQYF
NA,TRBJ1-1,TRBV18,CASSHPGGDTEAFF
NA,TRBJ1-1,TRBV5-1,CASSLAGDTEAFF
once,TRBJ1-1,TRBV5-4,CASSSTGLSTEAFF
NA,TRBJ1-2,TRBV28,CASSLWGQGHGYTF
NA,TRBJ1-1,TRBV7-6,CASSSSSGEAFF
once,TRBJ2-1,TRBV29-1,CSGGQRVNEQFF
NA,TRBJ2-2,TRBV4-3,CASSRPGTGGDIGELFF
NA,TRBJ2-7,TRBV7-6,CASKATCEQYF
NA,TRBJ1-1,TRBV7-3,CASSPYRDRPGLTEAFF
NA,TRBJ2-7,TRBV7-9,CASSFTGLGGEQYF
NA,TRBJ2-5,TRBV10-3,CAISESAAGFDGAETQYF
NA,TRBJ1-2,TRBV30,CAWSDRGRGYTF
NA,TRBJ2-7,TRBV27,CASSLMGLAGGPSWSYEQYF
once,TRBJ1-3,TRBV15,CATSRQGSGNTIYF
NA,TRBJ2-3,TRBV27,CASSSEGRDTQYF
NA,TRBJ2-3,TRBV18,CASSPVDTQYF
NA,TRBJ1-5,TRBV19,CASSIGGNPGNQPQHF
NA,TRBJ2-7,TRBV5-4,CASSLAASGFYEQYF